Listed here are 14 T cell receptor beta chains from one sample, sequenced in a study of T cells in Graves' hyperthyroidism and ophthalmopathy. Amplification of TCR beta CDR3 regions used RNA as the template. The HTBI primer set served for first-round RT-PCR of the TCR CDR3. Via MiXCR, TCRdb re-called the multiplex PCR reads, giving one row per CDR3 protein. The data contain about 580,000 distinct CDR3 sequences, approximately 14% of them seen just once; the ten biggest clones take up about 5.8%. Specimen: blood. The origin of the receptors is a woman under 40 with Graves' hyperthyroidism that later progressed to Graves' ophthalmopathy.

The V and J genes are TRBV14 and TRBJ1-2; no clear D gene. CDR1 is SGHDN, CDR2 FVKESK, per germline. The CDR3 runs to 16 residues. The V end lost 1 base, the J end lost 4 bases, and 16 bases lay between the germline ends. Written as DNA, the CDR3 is TGTGCCAGCAGCCAAGCTGTAAGGTCTCAAGTCTATGGCTACACCTTC. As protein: CASSQAVRSQVYGYTF.

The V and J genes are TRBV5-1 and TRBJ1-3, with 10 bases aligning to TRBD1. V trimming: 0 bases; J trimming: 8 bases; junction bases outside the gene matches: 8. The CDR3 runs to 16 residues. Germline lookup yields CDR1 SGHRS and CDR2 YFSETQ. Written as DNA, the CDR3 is TGCGCCAGCAGCTTGGAAGGGACAGGGGTCGCAGACACCATATATTTT. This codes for CASSLEGTGVADTIYF.

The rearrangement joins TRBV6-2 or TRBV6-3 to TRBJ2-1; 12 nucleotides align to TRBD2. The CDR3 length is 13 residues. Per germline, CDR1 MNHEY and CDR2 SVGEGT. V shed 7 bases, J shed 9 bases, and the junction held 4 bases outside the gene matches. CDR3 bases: TGTGCCAGCATTGCGACTAGCGGGAGTGAGCAGTTCTTC. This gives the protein CASIATSGSEQFF.

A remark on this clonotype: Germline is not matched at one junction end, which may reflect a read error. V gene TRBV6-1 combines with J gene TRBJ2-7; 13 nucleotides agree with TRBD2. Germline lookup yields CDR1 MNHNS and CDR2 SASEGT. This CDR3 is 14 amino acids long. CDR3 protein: CASRRLAGGYEQYF. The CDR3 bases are TGCGCCAGCAGAAGACTAGCGGGAGGTTACGAGCAGTACTTC.

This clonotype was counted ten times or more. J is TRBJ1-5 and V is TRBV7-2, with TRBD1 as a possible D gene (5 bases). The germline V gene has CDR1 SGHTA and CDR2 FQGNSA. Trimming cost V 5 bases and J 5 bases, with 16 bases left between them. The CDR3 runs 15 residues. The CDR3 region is CASSPPGLSHQPQHF. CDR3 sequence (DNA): TGTGCCAGCAGCCCGCCGGGACTCTCCCATCAGCCCCAGCATTTT. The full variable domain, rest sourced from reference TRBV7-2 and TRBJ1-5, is GAGVSQSPSNKVTEKGKDVELRCDPISGHTALYWYRQSLGQGLEFLIYFQGNSAPDKSGLPSDRFSAERTGGSVSTLTIQRTQQEDSAVYLCASSPPGLSHQPQHFGDGTRLSIL.

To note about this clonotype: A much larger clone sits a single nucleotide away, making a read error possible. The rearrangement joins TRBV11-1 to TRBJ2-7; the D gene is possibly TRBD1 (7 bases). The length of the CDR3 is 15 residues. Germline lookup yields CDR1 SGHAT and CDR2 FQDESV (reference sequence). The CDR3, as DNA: TGTGCCAGCAGCTTGTCTCAGGGGGGCTCCTACGAGCAGAACTTC. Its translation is CASSLSQGGSYEQNF.

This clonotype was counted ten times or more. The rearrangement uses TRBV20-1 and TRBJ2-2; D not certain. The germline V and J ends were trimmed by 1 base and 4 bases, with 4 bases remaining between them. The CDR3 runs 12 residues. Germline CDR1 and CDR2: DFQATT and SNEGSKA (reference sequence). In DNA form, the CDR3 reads TGCAGTGCTAGAGTCAGCACCGGGGAGCTGTTTTTT. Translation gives CSARVSTGELFF.

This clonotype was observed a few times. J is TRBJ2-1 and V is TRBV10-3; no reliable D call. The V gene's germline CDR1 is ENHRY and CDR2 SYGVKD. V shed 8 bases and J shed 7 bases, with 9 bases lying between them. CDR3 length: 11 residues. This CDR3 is CAIGDLNEQFF. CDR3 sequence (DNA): TGTGCCATCGGAGACTTGAATGAGCAGTTCTTC.

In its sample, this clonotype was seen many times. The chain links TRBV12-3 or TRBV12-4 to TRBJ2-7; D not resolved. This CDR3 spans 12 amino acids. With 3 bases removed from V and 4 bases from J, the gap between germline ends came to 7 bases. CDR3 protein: CASSFILYEQYF. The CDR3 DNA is TGTGCCAGCAGTTTCATCCTTTACGAGCAGTACTTC.

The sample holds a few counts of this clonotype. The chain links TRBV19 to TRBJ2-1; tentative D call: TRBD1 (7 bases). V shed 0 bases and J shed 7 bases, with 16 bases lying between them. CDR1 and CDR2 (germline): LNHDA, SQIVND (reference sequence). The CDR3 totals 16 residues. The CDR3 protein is CASSIDKQGRLNEQFF. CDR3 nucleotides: TGTGCCAGTAGTATAGATAAACAGGGGAGGTTGAATGAGCAGTTCTTC.

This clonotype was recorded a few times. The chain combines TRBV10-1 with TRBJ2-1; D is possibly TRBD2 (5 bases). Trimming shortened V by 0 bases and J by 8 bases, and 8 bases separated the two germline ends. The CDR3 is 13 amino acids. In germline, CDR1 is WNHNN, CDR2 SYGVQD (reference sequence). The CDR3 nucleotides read TGCGCCAGCAGTGAGTCGGCGGGTGATGAGCAGTTCTTC. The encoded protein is CASSESAGDEQFF.

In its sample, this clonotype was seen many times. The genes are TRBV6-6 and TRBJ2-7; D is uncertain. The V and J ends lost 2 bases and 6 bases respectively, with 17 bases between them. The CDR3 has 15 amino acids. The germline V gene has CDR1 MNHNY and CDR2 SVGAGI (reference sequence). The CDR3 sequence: CASSYDNPRLSEQYF. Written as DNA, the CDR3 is TGTGCCAGCAGTTACGATAATCCCCGTCTGTCCGAGCAGTACTTC.

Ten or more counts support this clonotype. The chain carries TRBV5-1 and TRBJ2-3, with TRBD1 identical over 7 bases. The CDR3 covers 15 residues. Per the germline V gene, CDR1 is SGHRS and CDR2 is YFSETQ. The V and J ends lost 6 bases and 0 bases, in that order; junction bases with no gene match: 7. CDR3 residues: CASTASRGSTDTQYF. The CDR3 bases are TGCGCCAGCACCGCTAGCAGGGGGAGCACAGATACGCAGTATTTT. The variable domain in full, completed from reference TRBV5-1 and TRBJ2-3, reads KAGVTQTPRYLIKTRGQQVTLSCSPISGHRSVSWYQQTPGQGLQFLFEYFSETQRNKGNFPGRFSGRQFSNSRSEMNVSTLELGDSALYLCASTASRGSTDTQYFGPGTRLTVL.

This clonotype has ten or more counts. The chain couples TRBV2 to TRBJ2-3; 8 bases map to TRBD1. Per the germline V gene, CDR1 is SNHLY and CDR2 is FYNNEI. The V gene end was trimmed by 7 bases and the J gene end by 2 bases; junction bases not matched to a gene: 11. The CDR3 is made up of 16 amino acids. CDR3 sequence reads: CASTPFDRGLTDTQYF. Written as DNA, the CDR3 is TGTGCCAGCACCCCTTTCGACAGGGGCCTCACAGATACGCAGTATTTT.